This T cell receptor beta chain comes out of a study of response to subunit inactivated influenza vaccine. From the RT-PCR reads, TCRdb called clonotypes with MiXCR, one entry per CDR3 protein. The sample carries about 540,000 distinct CDR3 sequences, roughly 25% recorded once. V gave up 4 bases and J gave up 3 bases; unmatched junction bases: 9. CDR1 and CDR2 from the germline V gene are LGHDT and YNNKEL (reference sequence). This CDR3 is built from 17 residues. Another study also made use of these data, one on T cells expressing NK-cell markers. In that study: 5'RACE template switching with UMIs produced the TCR beta cDNA. TCR beta repertoires came from sorted CD3+CD56+NKG2C+, CD3+CD56+NKG2C- and CD3+CD56-NKG2C+ T cells. The eight sequenced donors comprised seven who were HCMV-seropositive and one who was seronegative. As a fraction of CD8+ T cells, dominant NKG2C+ clonotypes reached roughly 1.0-7.0% in six donors. Whether expanded NKG2C+ T cell clones recognized HCMV stayed uncertain.

This receptor was taken from a man in his fifties or sixties who received an inactivated influenza vaccine. This chain links TRBV3-1 with TRBJ2-2, with 9 bases lining up with TRBD2. Sequences were derived from CD4+ T cells sorted from PBMCs, sampled 12 days after vaccination. The DNA for the CDR3 is TGTGCCAGCAGCCCTATAGGACTAGCGTCCGACACCGGGGAGCTGTTTTTT. Translated, it gives CASSPIGLASDTGELFF.